These T cell receptor beta chains were read from a single sample in a study of blood T cell repertoires in COVID-19. Method: immunoSEQ multiplex PCR; TCRdb's copy keeps in-frame clones and lacks some. This table has roughly 40,000 clones, around 79% appearing once. Sequencing was done on a sample of peripheral blood. These receptors all come from a woman older than 75 with acute or convalescent COVID-19. Each CDR3 is given with its conserved first and last residue. A D gene is named only where the DNA matches it firmly. Size is omitted from some rows. Given values are once, few, many or a class for expanded clones.

j_gene	v_gene	d_gene	abundance	CDR3aa	CDR3nt
TRBJ1-3	TRBV7-2	.	.	CASSFSGQSGNTIYF	TGTGCCAGCAGCTTTTCTGGACAGTCTGGAAACACCATATATTTT
TRBJ1-5	TRBV19	.	.	CASSIGGRGDQPQHF	TGTGCCAGTAGTATAGGAGGGAGGGGGGATCAGCCCCAGCATTTT
TRBJ1-1	TRBV27	.	few	CASSPGLGGYTEAFF	TGTGCCAGCAGTCCCGGACTGGGGGGTTACACTGAAGCTTTCTTT
TRBJ2-2	TRBV15	.	.	CATRRERLNTGELFF	TGTGCCACCAGGAGGGAGCGACTCAACACCGGGGAGCTGTTTTTT
TRBJ2-3	TRBV7-2	TRBD2	.	CASSLARGSGGTDTQYF	TGTGCCAGCAGCTTAGCGCGAGGTAGCGGGGGCACAGATACGCAGTATTTT
TRBJ2-7	TRBV11-2	TRBD2	once	CASSLDLPAGGYEQYF	TGTGCCAGCAGCTTAGATCTGCCAGCGGGAGGCTACGAGCAGTACTTC
TRBJ1-5	TRBV7-7	.	.	CASRVRYGGLGVGSNQPQHF	TGTGCCAGCAGAGTTAGGTATGGGGGGTTGGGAGTTGGAAGCAATCAGCCCCAGCATTTT
TRBJ1-1	TRBV2	TRBD1	.	CASTRDRGTEAFF	TGTGCCAGCACCCGGGACAGGGGTACTGAAGCTTTCTTT
TRBJ2-3	TRBV24-1	TRBD2	.	CATSDADAGGRDTQYF	TGTGCCACCAGTGATGCCGACGCGGGGGGACGGGATACGCAGTATTTT
TRBJ2-3	TRBV6-1	.	.	CASSEIYAEDTQYF	TGTGCCAGCAGTGAAATCTACGCCGAAGATACGCAGTATTTT
TRBJ2-7	TRBV3-1/TRBV3-2	TRBD2	.	CASTPTSGSYEQYF	TGTGCCAGCACCCCGACTAGCGGGAGTTACGAGCAGTACTTC
TRBJ1-2	TRBV9	.	.	CASSVALNYETGYTF	TGTGCCAGCAGCGTAGCTTTAAATTACGAGACAGGCTACACCTTC
TRBJ2-7	TRBV2	.	few	CASSERTAPYEQYF	TGTGCCAGCAGTGAAAGAACAGCCCCCTACGAGCAGTACTTC
TRBJ2-3	TRBV3-1/TRBV3-2	.	.	CASSQGKTRPTDTQYF	TGTGCCAGCAGCCAAGGAAAAACTAGACCCACAGATACGCAGTATTTT
TRBJ2-1	TRBV6-6	TRBD2	.	CASSYFGAGGHNEQFF	TGTGCCAGCAGTTACTTCGGTGCGGGAGGTCACAATGAGCAGTTCTTC
TRBJ2-3	TRBV18	.	.	CASSPNRAHSGKEYHRNTDTQYF	TGTGCCAGCTCACCAAATCGGGCCCACAGCGGAAAAGAATACCATAGAAACACAGATACGCAGTATTTT
TRBJ2-7	TRBV6-2/TRBV6-3	.	few	CASSCTGLRISRHQYEQYF	TGTGCCAGCAGTTGTACAGGGTTGAGGATCTCACGCCACCAATACGAGCAGTACTTC
TRBJ2-1	TRBV7-2	TRBD2	few	CASTPPRGGRAGIEQFF	TGTGCCAGCACCCCTCCCAGGGGCGGGAGGGCCGGGATTGAGCAGTTCTTC
TRBJ2-1	TRBV6-6	TRBD2	.	CASSPPSGTTPFF	TGTGCCAGCAGTCCTCCAAGCGGGACTACCCCGTTCTTC
TRBJ2-3	TRBV5-8	TRBD2	once	CASRVRTSGNGDTQYF	TGTGCCAGCCGGGTCCGGACTAGCGGGAATGGAGATACGCAGTATTTT
TRBJ1-3	TRBV7-2	TRBD1	.	CASALGQGATGNTIYF	TGTGCCAGCGCATTGGGACAGGGGGCTACTGGAAACACCATATATTTT
TRBJ1-3	TRBV30	.	.	CAWRLGGRNTIYF	TGTGCCTGGAGACTGGGGGGACGAAACACCATATATTTT
TRBJ1-1	TRBV29-1	.	.	CSVARGNTEAFF	TGCAGCGTTGCCCGAGGGAACACTGAAGCTTTCTTT
TRBJ2-4	TRBV28	.	.	CASSFGGAKNIQYF	TGTGCCAGCAGTTTTGGGGGGGCCAAAAACATTCAGTACTTC
TRBJ2-3	TRBV19	.	.	CASSRSSNTDTQYF	TGTGCCAGTAGCCGGTCTTCCAACACAGATACGCAGTATTTT
TRBJ1-1	TRBV19	.	.	CASSIFGEQLNTEAFF	TGTGCCAGTAGTATATTTGGCGAACAGCTGAACACTGAAGCTTTCTTT
TRBJ1-5	TRBV28	.	.	CASSAPGSHRAQHF	TGTGCCAGCAGTGCCCCAGGTTCCCACAGAGCCCAGCATTTT
TRBJ1-5	TRBV5-1	.	.	CASSLAGDNQPQHF	TGCGCCAGCAGCTTAGCAGGGGACAATCAGCCCCAGCATTTT
TRBJ1-5	TRBV15	.	few	CATSRATVSNQPQHF	TGTGCCACCAGCAGAGCCACAGTGAGCAATCAGCCCCAGCATTTT
TRBJ2-5	TRBV7-8	TRBD1	few	CASSPRGQLQETQYF	TGTGCCAGCAGCCCGAGGGGACAGCTACAAGAGACCCAGTACTTC
TRBJ2-7	TRBV25-1	.	.	CASSGQGYEQYF	TGTGCCAGCAGTGGTCAGGGCTACGAGCAGTACTTC
TRBJ2-1	TRBV10-3	TRBD2	.	CAISGGDEQFF	TGTGCCATCAGCGGGGGGGATGAGCAGTTCTTC
TRBJ2-1	TRBV7-9	TRBD2	.	CASRNGEREGYNEQFF	TGTGCCAGCAGGAATGGGGAGCGGGAGGGCTACAATGAGCAGTTCTTC
TRBJ2-2	TRBV2	.	.	CASSKSTGELFF	TGTGCCAGCAGCAAGAGTACCGGGGAGCTGTTTTTT
TRBJ1-2	TRBV19	.	few	CASNRGGTDYGYTF	TGTGCCAGTAATCGAGGGGGAACAGACTATGGCTACACCTTC
TRBJ1-2	TRBV28	.	.	CASSPPTVGYGYTF	TGTGCCAGCAGTCCACCGACAGTAGGCTATGGCTACACCTTC
TRBJ1-6	TRBV2	.	.	CASSPRDTDSPLHF	TGTGCCAGCAGTCCCCGGGACACAGATTCACCCCTCCACTTT
TRBJ1-2	TRBV4-3	.	.	CASSQRREGSGGYTF	TGCGCCAGCAGCCAACGTCGGGAGGGTTCTGGAGGCTACACCTTC